This TCR beta chain was found in a study of blood T cell repertoires in COVID-19. The CDR3 totals 16 residues. The junction had 5 bases not matched to a gene; V was cut back by 2 bases and J by 2 bases. CDR1 and CDR2 from the germline V gene are SGHAT and FQNNGV. Clones were sequenced by immunoSEQ multiplex PCR, and TCRdb holds only the in-frame ones, with some missing. Seen here are around 200,000 clones, around 91% observed once, and the top ten hold 0.62%. The receptor was derived from a man aged 50 or older with acute or convalescent COVID-19. Sample: peripheral blood. The chain couples TRBV11-2 to TRBJ2-3, with 9 bases aligning to TRBD2. CDR3 in DNA: TGTGCCAGCAGCTTAAGCGGGGGGCCCGTCACAGATACGCAGTATTTT. Translating gives CASSLSGGPVTDTQYF. Looking up the rest from reference TRBV11-2 and TRBJ2-3 gives the full variable domain: EAGVAQSPRYKIIEKRQSVAFWCNPISGHATLYWYQQILGQGPKLLIQFQNNGVVDDSQLPKDRFSAERLKGVDSTLKIQPAKLEDSAVYLCASSLSGGPVTDTQYFGPGTRLTVL.